The next 5 T cell receptor beta chains were all read from a single sample in a study of blood T cell repertoires in COVID-19. Method: immunoSEQ multiplex PCR; TCRdb's copy keeps in-frame clones and lacks some. The repertoire holds roughly 280,000 clones, around four fifths seen once, with around 4.5% in the top ten. The sample consisted of peripheral blood. The receptor set was obtained from a man in his sixties who had recovered from COVID-19.

The V and J genes are TRBV30 and TRBJ2-7; D is unresolved. Germline V CDR1 and CDR2: GTSNPN, SVGIG (reference sequence). The CDR3 runs 11 residues. V was shortened by 2 bases and J by 1 base, with 3 bases between the two germline ends. The CDR3 coding sequence is TGTGCCTGGAGTACATCCTACGAGCAGTACTTC. Amino acid sequence: CAWSTSYEQYF.

DNA of the CDR3: TGTGCCAGCAGCGACAGGGGGAACACTGAAGCTTTCTTT. Its translation is CASSDRGNTEAFF. The chain combines TRBV6-5 with TRBJ1-1; 8 bases match TRBD1. The CDR3 spans 13 residues. Germline V gene lookup returns CDR1 MNHEY and CDR2 SVGAGI. V was pared by 6 bases and J by 1 base, with 1 base of the junction left unmatched.

The V gene is TRBV27, the J gene TRBJ2-1; TRBD2 matches at 14 bases. Germline loops: CDR1 MNHEY, CDR2 SMNVEV (reference sequence). V trimming: 5 bases; J trimming: 8 bases; junction bases outside the gene matches: 8. This CDR3 is 16 amino acids long. CDR3: CASSPVGLAGGDEQFF. The CDR3 nucleotides are TGTGCCAGCAGTCCCGTAGGACTAGCGGGAGGCGATGAGCAGTTCTTC.

V is TRBV9 and J is TRBJ2-6; perhaps TRBD1 as D (5 bases). The CDR3 runs 17 residues. CDR1 and CDR2 from the germline V gene are SGDLS and YYNGEE. Trimming pared 4 bases from V and 4 bases from J, leaving 18 bases between. DNA for the CDR3: TGTGCCAGCAGCCCAAGGGGTGGAGATTCGGGGGCCAACGTCCTGACTTTC. Residues: CASSPRGGDSGANVLTF.

The J gene is TRBJ2-5, the V gene TRBV5-1; 7 nucleotides align to TRBD1. With 4 bases clipped from V and 5 bases from J, the junction kept 5 bases outside the gene matches. Germline CDR1 and CDR2: SGHRS and YFSETQ. The CDR3 has 13 amino acids. The CDR3 DNA follows: TGCGCCAGCAGCGTAGGGGGCGGTGAGACCCAGTACTTC. Translation: CASSVGGGETQYF.